This T cell receptor (beta chain) was identified in a study of shared clonotypes between healthy human individuals. Assay used: immunoSEQ multiplex PCR; TCRdb lists only in-frame clones, some missing. The sample consists of over a million clones, around 76% of them appearing once. Sequenced: memory CD4+ T cells sorted from blood. Subset of the sample: CD45RA-negative fraction. This clonotype originated in a man younger than 35 in good health.

The CDR3 coding sequence is TGTGCCAGCAGAGGACAGGCCGCTAACTATGGCTACACCTTC. Protein sequence: CASRGQAANYGYTF. V gene TRBV6-5 combines with J gene TRBJ1-2; 7 bases agree with TRBD1. This CDR3 is 14 amino acids long. With V trimmed by 6 bases and J by 0 bases, 4 bases remained unmatched. In germline, CDR1 is MNHEY, CDR2 SVGAGI.